This passage covers 9 T cell receptor beta chains from one sample sequenced in a study of molecular identifiers for immune sequencing clone quantification. TCRdb reanalysed the PCR reads using MiXCR and keeps one entry per CDR3 protein. The sample has roughly 630,000 distinct CDR3 sequences; approximately 24% are singletons. What was sequenced was naive CD8+ T cells from blood, with Jurkat cell RNA spiked in. Specified subset: FACS-sorted CD8+CD4-CCR7+CD45RA+ naive T cells. These receptors all come from a human donor in good health. Some libraries in this study had Jurkat cell RNA spiked in.

This clonotype has more than one count but fewer than ten. The chain couples TRBV7-3 to TRBJ2-1; 12 bases fit TRBD2. This CDR3 region has 14 residues. From germline, CDR1 is SGHTA and CDR2 FQGTGA. J lost 8 bases, V lost 3 bases, and 2 bases had no gene match. The CDR3 here is CASSLTSGRDEQFF. CDR3 nucleotides: TGTGCCAGCAGCTTGACTAGCGGGAGAGATGAGCAGTTCTTC.

J is TRBJ1-1 and V is TRBV7-8; 9 bases align to TRBD1. Germline V gene lookup returns CDR1 SGHVS and CDR2 FQNEAQ. The CDR3 totals 17 residues. With V trimmed by 1 base and J by 4 bases, 10 bases remained unmatched. CDR3 loop: CASSLGWGDREFTEAFF. CDR3 coding DNA: TGTGCCAGCAGCTTAGGGTGGGGGGACAGGGAGTTCACTGAAGCTTTCTTT.

As regards this clonotype: One junction end does not reproduce the germline sequence, and a read error may be involved. The chain carries TRBV19 and TRBJ2-7, with D unclear. Germline V CDR1 and CDR2: LNHDA, SQIVND (reference sequence). The CDR3 loop spans 13 amino acids. This CDR3 is CASSIIGSYELYF. CDR3 sequence (DNA): TGTGCCAGTAGTATAATAGGCAGCTACGAGCTGTACTTC. The whole variable domain, remainder taken from reference TRBV19 and TRBJ2-7, is DGGITQSPKYLFRKEGQNVTLSCEQNLNHDAMYWYRQDPGQGLRLIYYSQIVNDFQKGDIAEGYSVSREKKESFPLTVTSAQKNPTAFYLCASSIIGSYELYFGPGTRLTVT.

About this clonotype: Possible read error: a much larger clone is one base away. V gene TRBV6-5 combines with J gene TRBJ2-7; D is unclear. V lost 5 bases and J 5 bases, leaving 13 bases between the germline ends. Germline-derived CDR1 and CDR2 are MNHEY and SVGAGI. The CDR3 spans 13 residues. CDR3 in DNA: TGTGCCAGCAGTGCCACAAGGCTGCACGAGCAGTACTTC. The encoded protein is CASSATRLHEQYF.

Ten or more counts support this clonotype. This chain uses TRBV3-1 with TRBJ1-3; the D is unclear. V gave up 4 bases and J gave up 4 bases, with 14 bases separating them. This CDR3 is 15 amino acids long. CDR1 and CDR2 (germline): LGHDT, YNNKEL (reference sequence). As DNA, the CDR3 is TGTGCCAGCAGCCCCTCAGGAGGGCACGGAAACACCATATATTTT. Translating it yields CASSPSGGHGNTIYF. Combining the CDR3 with reference TRBV3-1 and TRBJ1-3 gives the whole variable domain DTAVSQTPKYLVTQMGNDKSIKCEQNLGHDTMYWYKQDSKKFLKIMFSYNNKELIINETVPNRFSPKSPDKAHLNLHINSLELGDSAVYFCASSPSGGHGNTIYFGEGSWLTVV.

For this clonotype: It may be a read error: a sequence one base away is much more abundant. J is TRBJ2-3 and V is TRBV2; D is undetermined. CDR1 SNHLY and CDR2 FYNNEI come from the germline V gene. With 2 bases removed from V and 3 bases from J, the gap between germline ends came to 9 bases. This CDR3 has 14 amino acids. This chain's CDR3 is CASSEQARTDTQYF. CDR3 nucleotides: TGTGCCAGCAGTGAACAGGCTAGAACAGATACGCAGTATTTT.

In this sample, this clonotype turned up many times. The CDR3 loop reads CAWSVIGYYEQYF. CDR3 nucleotide sequence: TGTGCCTGGAGTGTAATTGGGTACTACGAGCAGTACTTC. The J gene is TRBJ2-7, the V gene TRBV30, with D hard to call. The CDR3 has 13 amino acids. V lost 0 bases to trimming and J lost 3 bases, with 9 bases between them. The germline CDR1 and CDR2 sequences are GTSNPN and SVGIG (reference sequence).

The rearrangement uses TRBV12-3 or TRBV12-4 and TRBJ1-2, with unresolved D. The CDR3 is 16 amino acids. Trimming cost V 5 bases and J 0 bases, with 16 bases left between them. CDR3 DNA sequence: TGTGCCAGCAGTCCAAAGGGCGCAAGAGCTAACTATGGCTACACCTTC. Translated: CASSPKGARANYGYTF.

This clonotype was seen more than once but under ten times. This chain uses TRBV24-1 with TRBJ2-1; D is possibly TRBD1 or TRBD2 (5 bases each). Per germline, CDR1 KGHDR and CDR2 SFDVKD. The V and J ends lost 4 bases and 4 bases respectively, with 10 bases between them. The CDR3 has 14 amino acids. The DNA of the CDR3 is TGTGCCACCAGTGAACGGGGCACTTACAATGAGCAGTTCTTC. Amino acid sequence: CATSERGTYNEQFF.